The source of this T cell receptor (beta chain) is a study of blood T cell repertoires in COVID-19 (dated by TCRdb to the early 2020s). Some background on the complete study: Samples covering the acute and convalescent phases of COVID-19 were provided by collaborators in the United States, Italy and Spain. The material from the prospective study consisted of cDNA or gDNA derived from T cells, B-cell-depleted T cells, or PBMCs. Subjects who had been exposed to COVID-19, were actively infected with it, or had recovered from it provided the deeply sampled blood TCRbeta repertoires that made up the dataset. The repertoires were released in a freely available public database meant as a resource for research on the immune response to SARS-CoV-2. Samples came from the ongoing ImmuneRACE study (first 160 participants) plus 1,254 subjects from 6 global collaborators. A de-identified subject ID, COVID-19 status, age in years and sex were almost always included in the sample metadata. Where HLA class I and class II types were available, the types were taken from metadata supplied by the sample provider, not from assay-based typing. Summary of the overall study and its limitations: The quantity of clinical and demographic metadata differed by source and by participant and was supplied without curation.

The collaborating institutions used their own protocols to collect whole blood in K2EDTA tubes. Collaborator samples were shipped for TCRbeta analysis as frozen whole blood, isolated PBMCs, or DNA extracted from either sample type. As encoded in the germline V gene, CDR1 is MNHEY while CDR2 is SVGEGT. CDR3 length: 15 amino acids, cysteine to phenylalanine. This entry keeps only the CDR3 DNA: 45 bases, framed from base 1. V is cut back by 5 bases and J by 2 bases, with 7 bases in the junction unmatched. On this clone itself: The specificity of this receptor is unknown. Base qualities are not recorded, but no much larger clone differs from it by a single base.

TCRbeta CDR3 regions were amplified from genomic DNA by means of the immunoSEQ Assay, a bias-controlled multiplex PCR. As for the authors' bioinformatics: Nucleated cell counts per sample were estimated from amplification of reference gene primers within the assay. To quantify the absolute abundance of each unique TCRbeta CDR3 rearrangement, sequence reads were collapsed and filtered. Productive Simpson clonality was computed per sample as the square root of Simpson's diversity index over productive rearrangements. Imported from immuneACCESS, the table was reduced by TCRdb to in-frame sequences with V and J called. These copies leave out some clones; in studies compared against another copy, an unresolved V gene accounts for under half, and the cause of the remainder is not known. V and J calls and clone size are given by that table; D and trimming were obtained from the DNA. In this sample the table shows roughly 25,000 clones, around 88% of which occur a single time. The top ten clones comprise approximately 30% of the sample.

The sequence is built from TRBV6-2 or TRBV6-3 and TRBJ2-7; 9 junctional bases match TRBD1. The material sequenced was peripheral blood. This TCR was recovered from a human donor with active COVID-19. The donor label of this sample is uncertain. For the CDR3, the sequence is CASSGQGRRPYEQYF. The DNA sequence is TGTGCCAGCAGTGGACAGGGGCGGAGGCCCTACGAGCAGTACTTC.